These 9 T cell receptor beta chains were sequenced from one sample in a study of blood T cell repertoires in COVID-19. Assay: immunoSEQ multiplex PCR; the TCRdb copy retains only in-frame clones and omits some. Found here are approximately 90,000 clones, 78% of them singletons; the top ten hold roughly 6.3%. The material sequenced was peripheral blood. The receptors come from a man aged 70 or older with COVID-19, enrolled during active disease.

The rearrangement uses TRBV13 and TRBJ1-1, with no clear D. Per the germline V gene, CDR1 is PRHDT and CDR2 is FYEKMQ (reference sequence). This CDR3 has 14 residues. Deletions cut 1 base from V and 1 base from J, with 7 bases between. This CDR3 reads CASSLAHRNTEAFF. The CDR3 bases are TGTGCCAGCAGCTTAGCCCACAGGAACACTGAAGCTTTCTTT.

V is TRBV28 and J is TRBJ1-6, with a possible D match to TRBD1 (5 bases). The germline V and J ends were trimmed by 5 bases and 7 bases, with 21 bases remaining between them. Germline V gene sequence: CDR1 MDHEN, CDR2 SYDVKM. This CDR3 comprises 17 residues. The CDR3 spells CASSATAGRLGNSPLHF. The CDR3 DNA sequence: TGTGCCAGCAGTGCCACGGCGGGACGTCTGGGGAATTCACCCCTCCACTTT.

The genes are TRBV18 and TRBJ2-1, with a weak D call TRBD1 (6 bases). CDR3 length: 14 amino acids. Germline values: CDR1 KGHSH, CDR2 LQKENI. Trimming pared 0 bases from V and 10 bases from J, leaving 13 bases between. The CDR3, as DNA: TGTGCCAGCTCACCACCGGCCATGAGGGGGGAGCAGTTCTTC. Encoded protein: CASSPPAMRGEQFF.

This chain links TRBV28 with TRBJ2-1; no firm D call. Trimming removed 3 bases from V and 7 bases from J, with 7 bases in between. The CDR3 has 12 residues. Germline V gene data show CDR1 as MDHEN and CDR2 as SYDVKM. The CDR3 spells CASSFNLNEQFF. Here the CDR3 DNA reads TGTGCCAGCAGTTTTAATCTGAATGAGCAGTTCTTC.

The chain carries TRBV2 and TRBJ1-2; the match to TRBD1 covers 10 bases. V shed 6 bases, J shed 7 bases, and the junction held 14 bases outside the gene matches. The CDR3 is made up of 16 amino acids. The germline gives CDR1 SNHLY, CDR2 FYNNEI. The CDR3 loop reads CASRPTSGTGARGYTF. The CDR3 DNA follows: TGTGCCAGCAGACCTACTTCTGGGACAGGGGCGCGTGGCTACACCTTC.

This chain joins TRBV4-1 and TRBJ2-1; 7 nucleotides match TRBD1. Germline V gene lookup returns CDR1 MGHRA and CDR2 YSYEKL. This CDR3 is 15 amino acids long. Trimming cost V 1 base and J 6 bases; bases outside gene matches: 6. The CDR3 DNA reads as TGCGCCAGCAGCCAAGCTGACAGGGCGTTCAATGAGCAGTTCTTC. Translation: CASSQADRAFNEQFF.

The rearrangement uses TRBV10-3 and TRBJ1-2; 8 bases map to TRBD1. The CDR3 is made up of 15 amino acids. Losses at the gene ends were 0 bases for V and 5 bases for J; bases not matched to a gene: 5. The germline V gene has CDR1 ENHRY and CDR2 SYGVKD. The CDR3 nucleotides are TGTGCCATCAGTGAGTCGGCAGGGGGCCAGTATGGCTACACCTTC. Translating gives CAISESAGGQYGYTF.

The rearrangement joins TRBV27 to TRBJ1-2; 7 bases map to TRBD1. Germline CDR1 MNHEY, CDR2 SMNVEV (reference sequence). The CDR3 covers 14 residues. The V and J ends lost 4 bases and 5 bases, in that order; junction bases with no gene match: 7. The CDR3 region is CASSYKGAMYGYTF. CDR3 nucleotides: TGTGCCAGCAGTTATAAGGGGGCAATGTATGGCTACACCTTC.

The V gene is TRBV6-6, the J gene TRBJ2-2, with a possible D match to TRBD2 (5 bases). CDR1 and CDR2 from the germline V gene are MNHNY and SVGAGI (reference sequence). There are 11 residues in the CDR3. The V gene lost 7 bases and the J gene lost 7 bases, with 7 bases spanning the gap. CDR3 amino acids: CASTDYGELFF. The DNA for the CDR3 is TGTGCCAGCACTGACTACGGGGAGCTGTTTTTT.